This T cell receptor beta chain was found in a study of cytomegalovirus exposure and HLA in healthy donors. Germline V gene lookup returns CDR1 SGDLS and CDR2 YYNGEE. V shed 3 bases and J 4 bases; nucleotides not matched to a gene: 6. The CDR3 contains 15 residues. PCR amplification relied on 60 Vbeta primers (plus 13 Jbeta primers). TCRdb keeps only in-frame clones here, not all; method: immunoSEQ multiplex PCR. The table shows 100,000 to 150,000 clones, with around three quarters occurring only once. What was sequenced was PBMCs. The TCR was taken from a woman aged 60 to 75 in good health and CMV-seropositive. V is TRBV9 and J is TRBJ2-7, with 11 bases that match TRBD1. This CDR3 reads CASSAAGTGGYEQYF. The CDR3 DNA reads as TGTGCCAGCAGCGCTGCCGGGACAGGGGGGTACGAGCAGTACTTC.